Included here is one T cell receptor beta chain sequence, with context. Its target is not known. Trimming took off 3 bases at V and 0 bases at J, with 12 bases between the two ends. The CDR3 has 16 residues. Germline V gives CDR1 MGHDK, CDR2 SYGVNS. This entry belongs to a study of shared clonotypes between healthy human individuals. For the study at large: Three plates each covered CD4 naive and memory; CD8 naive two, CD8 memory one.

Study observations and caveats: A reduction in generation probabilities was seen for non-shared clonotypes relative to those shared by all four donors.

The repertoire was sequenced with immunoSEQ multiplex PCR; TCRdb's copy has only in-frame clones and lacks some. The sample contains about 1 million clones, about three quarters of which appear only once. Sequencing was carried out using memory CD4+ T cells sorted from blood. Subset indicated: CD45RA-negative fraction. This TCR derives from a man aged 18 to 29 in good health. V and J are TRBV25-1 and TRBJ1-3; the D is unclear. This CDR3 reads CASSELGTFSGNTIYF. CDR3 DNA sequence: TGTGCCAGCAGTGAGCTGGGTACGTTCTCTGGAAACACCATATATTTT. Complete variable domain (other parts from reference TRBV25-1 and TRBJ1-3): EADIYQTPRYLVIGTGKKITLECSQTMGHDKMYWYQQDPGMELHLIHYSYGVNSTEKGDLSSESTVSRIRTEHFPLTLESARPSHTSQYLCASSELGTFSGNTIYFGEGSWLTVV.